Listed below are T cell receptor beta chains from one sample, sequenced in a study of identical twins. In TCRdb, the 5' RACE reads were re-called with MiXCR into one record per CDR3 protein. This table holds a few hundred thousand distinct CDR3 sequences, roughly 15% found once. The sample also formed part of further work on yellow fever vaccine responses in identical twins.

The sequencing input was CD4+ T cells sorted from blood. These receptors were obtained from a woman under 30 in good health. The CDR3 runs from the conserved cysteine through the conserved F or W. A D gene is named only where the DNA matches it firmly. Size is stated for part of the rows, as once, few or many counts, or as a class when the clone is expanded.

V gene,D gene,clone size,J gene,CDR3 protein,CDR3 DNA
TRBV3-1,NA,few,TRBJ2-5,CASSQATIGTARETQYF,TGTGCCAGCAGCCAAGCCACCATTGGGACCGCTCGGGAGACCCAGTACTTC
TRBV7-9,NA,NA,TRBJ2-5,CASSPQKTQYF,TGTGCCAGCAGCCCCCAGAAGACCCAGTACTTC
TRBV12-3/TRBV12-4,NA,many,TRBJ2-7,CASSSMGNEQYF,TGTGCCAGCAGTTCCATGGGCAACGAGCAGTACTTC
TRBV10-3,NA,NA,TRBJ2-3,CAIRNVTDTQYF,TGTGCCATCAGAAATGTAACAGATACGCAGTATTTT
TRBV7-6,NA,few,TRBJ2-5,CASSFQSPETQYF,TGTGCCAGCAGCTTTCAGAGCCCGGAGACCCAGTACTTC
TRBV2,TRBD2,NA,TRBJ2-1,CASSGGGSRVEQFF,TGTGCCAGCAGTGGGGGCGGGAGTAGGGTTGAGCAGTTCTTC
TRBV7-9,TRBD2,NA,TRBJ2-1,CASMRGTSTYNEQFF,TGTGCCAGCATGCGCGGGACTAGCACCTACAATGAGCAGTTCTTC
TRBV29-1,NA,few,TRBJ2-2,CSALGYTGELFF,TGCAGCGCCCTAGGGTACACCGGGGAGCTGTTTTTT
TRBV11-2,NA,few,TRBJ2-1,CASSVTSSNSYNEQFF,TGTGCCAGCAGCGTCACTAGCTCTAACTCCTACAATGAGCAGTTCTTC
TRBV2,NA,NA,TRBJ2-5,CASSGDGVGAETQYF,TGTGCCAGCAGTGGGGACGGTGTTGGGGCTGAGACCCAGTACTTC
TRBV7-3,NA,NA,TRBJ1-5,CASSIDSYQPQHF,TGTGCCAGCAGTATAGACAGTTATCAGCCCCAGCATTTT
TRBV4-1,NA,few,TRBJ1-2,CASSQDQGRHYGYTF,TGCGCCAGCAGCCAAGATCAAGGCAGGCACTATGGCTACACCTTC
TRBV10-3,NA,NA,TRBJ1-2,CAISDRDIGYTF,TGTGCCATCAGTGACCGGGACATCGGCTACACCTTC
TRBV9,NA,NA,TRBJ2-1,CASSLAPNSYNEQFF,TGTGCCAGCAGCTTGGCCCCTAATTCCTACAATGAGCAGTTCTTC